By proportion, the clone carrying this TCR beta chain is large. What it recognizes is unknown. The V segment lost 4 bases and the J segment 3 bases; nucleotides outside the gene matches: 9. Germline CDR1 is SGHNT and CDR2 is YENEEA. This CDR3 is 16 amino acids long. Method: immunoSEQ multiplex PCR; TCRdb's copy keeps in-frame clones and lacks some. Here the sample spans about 500 clones, around 16% being singletons. These data originate in a study of T cells in localized non-small cell lung cancer. The study's findings and limits: A median of around 60 of the top 100 tumor clones appeared in adjacent lung, which was paired and uninvolved. A raised T cell density in blood coincided with lengthier overall survival. Tumor showed lower T cell clonality than uninvolved adjacent lung, where it was highest.

The receptor comes from a man aged 40-75 years with stage III squamous cell lung carcinoma. The material sequenced was lung tumor tissue, taken before any cancer treatment. The chain recombines TRBV11-3 with TRBJ2-7; 10 bases map to TRBD2. The CDR3 region is CASSSRGQRGGYEQYF. CDR3 coding DNA: TGTGCCAGCAGCTCAAGGGGCCAGCGGGGGGGCTACGAGCAGTACTTC.